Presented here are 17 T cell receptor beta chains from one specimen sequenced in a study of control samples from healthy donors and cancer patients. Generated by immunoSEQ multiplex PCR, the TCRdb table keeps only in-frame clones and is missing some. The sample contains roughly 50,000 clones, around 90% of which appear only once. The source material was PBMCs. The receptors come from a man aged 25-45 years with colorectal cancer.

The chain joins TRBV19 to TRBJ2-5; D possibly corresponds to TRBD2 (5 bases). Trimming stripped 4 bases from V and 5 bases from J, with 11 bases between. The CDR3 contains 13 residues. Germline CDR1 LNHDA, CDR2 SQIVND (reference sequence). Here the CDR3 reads CASSTRGRETQYF. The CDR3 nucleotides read TGTGCCAGTAGTACCCGAGGGCGGGAGACCCAGTACTTC.

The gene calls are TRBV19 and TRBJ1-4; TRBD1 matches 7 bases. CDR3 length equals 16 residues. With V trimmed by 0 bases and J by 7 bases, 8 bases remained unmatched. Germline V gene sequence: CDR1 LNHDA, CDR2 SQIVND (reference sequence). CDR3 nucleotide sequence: TGTGCCAGTAGTATAGATCAGACAGGGCCTAGTGAAAAACTGTTTTTT. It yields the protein CASSIDQTGPSEKLFF. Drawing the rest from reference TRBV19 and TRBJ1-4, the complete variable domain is DGGITQSPKYLFRKEGQNVTLSCEQNLNHDAMYWYRQDPGQGLRLIYYSQIVNDFQKGDIAEGYSVSREKKESFPLTVTSAQKNPTAFYLCASSIDQTGPSEKLFFGSGTQLSVL.

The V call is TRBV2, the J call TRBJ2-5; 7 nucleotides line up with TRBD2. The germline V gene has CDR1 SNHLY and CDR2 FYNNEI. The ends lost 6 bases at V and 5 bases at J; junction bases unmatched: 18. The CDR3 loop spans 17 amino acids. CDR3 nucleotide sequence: TGTGCCAGCAGCCCCGCCCCGAGCGGGGTACAACTGGAGACCCAGTACTTC. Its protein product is CASSPAPSGVQLETQYF.

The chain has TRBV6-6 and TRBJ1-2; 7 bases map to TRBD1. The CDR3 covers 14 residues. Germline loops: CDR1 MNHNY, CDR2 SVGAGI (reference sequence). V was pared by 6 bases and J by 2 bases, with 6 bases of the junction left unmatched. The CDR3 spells CASRGQVMNYGYTF. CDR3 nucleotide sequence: TGTGCCAGCAGAGGACAGGTCATGAACTATGGCTACACCTTC.

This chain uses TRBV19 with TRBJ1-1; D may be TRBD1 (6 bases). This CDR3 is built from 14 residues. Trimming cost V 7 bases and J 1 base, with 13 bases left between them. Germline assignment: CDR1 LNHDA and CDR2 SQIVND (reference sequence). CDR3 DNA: TGTGCCAGTACCACCAGGGGCCCGAACACTGAAGCTTTCTTT. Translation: CASTTRGPNTEAFF.

This chain's CDR3 is CASSFSGAAFF. The CDR3 bases are TGTGCCAGCAGTTTTTCGGGAGCGGCTTTCTTT. This rearrangement joins TRBV12-3 or TRBV12-4 to TRBJ1-1; D is unclear. The V and J ends lost 3 bases and 11 bases respectively, with 10 bases between them. This CDR3 spans 11 amino acids.

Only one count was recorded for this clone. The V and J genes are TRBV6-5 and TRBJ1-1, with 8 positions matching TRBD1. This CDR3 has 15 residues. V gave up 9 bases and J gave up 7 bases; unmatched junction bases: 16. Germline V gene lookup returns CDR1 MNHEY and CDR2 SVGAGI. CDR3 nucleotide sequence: TGTGCCAGTAAGGGCCCAGGGGGCTCAATAGGTGAAGCTTTCTTT. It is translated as CASKGPGGSIGEAFF.

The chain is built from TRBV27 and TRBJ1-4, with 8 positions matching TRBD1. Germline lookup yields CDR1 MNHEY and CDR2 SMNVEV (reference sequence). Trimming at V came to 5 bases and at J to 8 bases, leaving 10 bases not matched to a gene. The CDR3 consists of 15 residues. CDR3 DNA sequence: TGTGCCAGCAGTCCTGGGACAGGCCTTAGGGAAAAACTGTTTTTT. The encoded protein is CASSPGTGLREKLFF.

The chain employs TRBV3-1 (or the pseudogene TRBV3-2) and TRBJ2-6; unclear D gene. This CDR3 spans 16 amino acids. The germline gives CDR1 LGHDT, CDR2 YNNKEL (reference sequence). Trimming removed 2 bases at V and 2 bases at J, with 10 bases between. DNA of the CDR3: TGTGCCAGCAGCCAAAATTTGGGTCCTGGGGCCAACGTCCTGACTTTC. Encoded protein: CASSQNLGPGANVLTF.

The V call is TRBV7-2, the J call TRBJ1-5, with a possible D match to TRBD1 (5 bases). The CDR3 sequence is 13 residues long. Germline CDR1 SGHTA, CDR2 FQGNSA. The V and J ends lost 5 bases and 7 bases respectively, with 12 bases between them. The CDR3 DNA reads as TGTGCCAGCAGCGCTGGGGGGGTACAGCCCCAGCATTTT. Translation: CASSAGGVQPQHF.

DNA of the CDR3: TGTGCCAGCAGATTCGACAGGGGGTCCACTGAAGCTTTCTTT. The encoded protein is CASRFDRGSTEAFF. The chain carries TRBV27 and TRBJ1-1; 9 nucleotides align to TRBD1. Germline trimming cut 6 bases from V and 4 bases from J; bases unmatched to any gene: 6. The CDR3 is 14 amino acids. Germline V gene lookup returns CDR1 MNHEY and CDR2 SMNVEV (reference sequence).

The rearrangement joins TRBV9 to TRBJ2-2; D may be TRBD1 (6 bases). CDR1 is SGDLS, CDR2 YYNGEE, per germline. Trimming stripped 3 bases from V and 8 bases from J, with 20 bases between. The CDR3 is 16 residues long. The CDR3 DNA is TGTGCCAGCAGCGGCCTACAGGGAGAGATTGGAGGGGAGCTGTTTTTT. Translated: CASSGLQGEIGGELFF.

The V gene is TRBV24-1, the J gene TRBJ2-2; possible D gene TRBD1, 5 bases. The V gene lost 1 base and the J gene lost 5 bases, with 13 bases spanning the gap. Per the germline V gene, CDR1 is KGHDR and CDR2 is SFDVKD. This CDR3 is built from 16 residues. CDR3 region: CATSDFGVSGTGELFF. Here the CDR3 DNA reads TGTGCCACCAGTGATTTCGGAGTTTCAGGGACCGGGGAGCTGTTTTTT.

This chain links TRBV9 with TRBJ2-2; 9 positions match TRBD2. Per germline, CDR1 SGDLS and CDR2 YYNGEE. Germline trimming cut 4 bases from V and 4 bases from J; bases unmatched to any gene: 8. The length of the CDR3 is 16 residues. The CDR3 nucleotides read TGTGCCAGCAGCCCACAGGGCGGGGGGGGCACCGGGGAGCTGTTTTTT. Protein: CASSPQGGGGTGELFF.

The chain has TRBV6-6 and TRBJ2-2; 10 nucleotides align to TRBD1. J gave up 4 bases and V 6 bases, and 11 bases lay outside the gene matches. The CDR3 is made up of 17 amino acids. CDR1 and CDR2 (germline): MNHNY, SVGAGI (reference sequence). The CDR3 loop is CASSRTWTGGITGELFF. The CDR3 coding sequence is TGTGCCAGCAGCCGAACCTGGACAGGGGGTATCACCGGGGAGCTGTTTTTT.

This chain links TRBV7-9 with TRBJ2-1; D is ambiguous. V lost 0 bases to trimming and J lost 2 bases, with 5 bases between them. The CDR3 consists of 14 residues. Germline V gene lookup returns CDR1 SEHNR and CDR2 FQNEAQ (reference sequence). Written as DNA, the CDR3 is TGTGCCAGCAGCTTAGCGGGTCCCTACAATGAGCAGTTCTTC. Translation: CASSLAGPYNEQFF.

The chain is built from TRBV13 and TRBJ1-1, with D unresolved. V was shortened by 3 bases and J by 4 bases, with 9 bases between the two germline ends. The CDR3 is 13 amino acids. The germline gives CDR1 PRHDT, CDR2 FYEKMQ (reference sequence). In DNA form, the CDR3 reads TGTGCCAGCAGCTTCTCCGGGGTCACTGAAGCTTTCTTT. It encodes CASSFSGVTEAFF.